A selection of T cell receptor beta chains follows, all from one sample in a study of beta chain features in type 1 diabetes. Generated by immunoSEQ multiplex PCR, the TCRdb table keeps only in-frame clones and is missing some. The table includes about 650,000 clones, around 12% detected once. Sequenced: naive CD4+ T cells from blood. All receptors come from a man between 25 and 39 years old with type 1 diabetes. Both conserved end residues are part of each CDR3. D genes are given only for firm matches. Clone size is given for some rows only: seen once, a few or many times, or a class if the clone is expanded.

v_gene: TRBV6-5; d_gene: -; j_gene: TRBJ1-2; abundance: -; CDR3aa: CASSSTGPGYTF; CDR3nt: TGTGCCAGCAGTTCTACAGGGCCTGGCTACACCTTC
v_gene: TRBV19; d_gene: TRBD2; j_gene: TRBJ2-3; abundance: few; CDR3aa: CATAMGGADTQYF; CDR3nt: TGTGCCACCGCCATGGGGGGGGCAGATACGCAGTATTTT
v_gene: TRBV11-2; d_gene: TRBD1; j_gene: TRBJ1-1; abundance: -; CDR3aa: CASSFLTGLNTEAFF; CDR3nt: TGTGCCAGCAGCTTTCTGACAGGGCTGAACACTGAAGCTTTCTTT
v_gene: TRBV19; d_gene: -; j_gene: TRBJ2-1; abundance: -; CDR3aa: CATKGHRGEFF; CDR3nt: TGTGCCACTAAGGGACACCGGGGAGAGTTCTTC
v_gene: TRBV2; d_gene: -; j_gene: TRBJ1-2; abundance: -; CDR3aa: CASRGGPADYGYTF; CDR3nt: TGTGCCAGCAGGGGGGGACCCGCGGACTATGGCTACACCTTC
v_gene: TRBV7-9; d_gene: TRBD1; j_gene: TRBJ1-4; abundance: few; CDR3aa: CASSVGQSNEKLFF; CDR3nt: TGTGCCAGCAGCGTGGGACAGAGTAATGAAAAACTGTTTTTT
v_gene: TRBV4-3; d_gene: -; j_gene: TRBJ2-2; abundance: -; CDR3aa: CASSQDSSGTNTGELFF; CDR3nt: TGCGCCAGCAGCCAAGATAGCTCAGGAACGAACACCGGGGAGCTGTTTTTT
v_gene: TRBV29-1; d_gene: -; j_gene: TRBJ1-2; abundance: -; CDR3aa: CSVEGRLYIDGYTF; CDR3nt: TGCAGCGTTGAAGGCAGACTATATATCGATGGCTACACCTTC
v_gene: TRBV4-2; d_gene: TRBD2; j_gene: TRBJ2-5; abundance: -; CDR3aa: CASSQGLAEQETQYF; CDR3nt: TGTGCCAGCAGCCAGGGACTAGCAGAACAAGAGACCCAGTACTTC
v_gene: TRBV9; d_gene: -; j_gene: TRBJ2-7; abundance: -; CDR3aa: CASSVDLGIYEQYF; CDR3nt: TGTGCCAGCAGCGTAGACTTGGGGATCTACGAGCAGTACTTC
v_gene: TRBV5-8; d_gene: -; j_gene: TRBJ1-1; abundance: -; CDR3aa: CATQRQVNTEAFF; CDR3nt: TGTGCCACTCAACGGCAAGTAAACACTGAAGCTTTCTTT
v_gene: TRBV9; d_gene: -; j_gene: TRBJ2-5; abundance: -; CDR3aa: CASSVQPLSQETQYF; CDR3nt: TGTGCCAGCAGCGTACAACCCCTTTCCCAAGAGACCCAGTACTTC
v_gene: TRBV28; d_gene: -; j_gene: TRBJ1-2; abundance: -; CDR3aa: CASSLVHYGYTF; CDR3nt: TGTGCCAGCAGTTTGGTCCACTATGGCTACACCTTC
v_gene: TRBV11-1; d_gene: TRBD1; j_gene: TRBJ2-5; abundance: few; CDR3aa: CASSRSPGQGAVRQETQYF; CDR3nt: TGTGCCAGCAGCAGATCTCCGGGACAGGGGGCCGTTCGGCAAGAGACCCAGTACTTC
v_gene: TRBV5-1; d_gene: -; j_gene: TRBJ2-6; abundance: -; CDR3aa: CASSYRTGGSGANVLTF; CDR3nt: TGCGCCAGCAGTTATAGGACCGGGGGCTCTGGGGCCAACGTCCTGACTTTC
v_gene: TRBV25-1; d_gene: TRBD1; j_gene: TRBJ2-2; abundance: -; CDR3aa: CASQFAGGTGELFF; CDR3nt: TGTGCCAGCCAATTCGCAGGGGGAACCGGGGAGCTGTTTTTT
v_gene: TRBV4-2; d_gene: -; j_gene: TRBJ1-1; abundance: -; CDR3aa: CASSQDRTEALLGTEAFF; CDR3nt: TGTGCCAGCAGCCAAGACCGGACAGAAGCCCTATTAGGGACTGAAGCTTTCTTT
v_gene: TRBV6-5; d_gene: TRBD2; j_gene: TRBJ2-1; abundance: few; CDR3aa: CASSSHGGGNYNEQFF; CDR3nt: TGTGCCAGCAGTTCCCATGGCGGGGGAAACTACAATGAGCAGTTCTTC
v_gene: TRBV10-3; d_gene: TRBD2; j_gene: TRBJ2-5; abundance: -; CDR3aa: CAISGTSGETQYF; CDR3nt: TGTGCCATCAGTGGGACTAGCGGAGAGACCCAGTACTTC
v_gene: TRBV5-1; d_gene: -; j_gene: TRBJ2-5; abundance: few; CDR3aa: CASSLGAIQRGEETQYF; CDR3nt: TGCGCCAGCAGCCTGGGGGCGATCCAGCGGGGTGAAGAGACCCAGTACTTC
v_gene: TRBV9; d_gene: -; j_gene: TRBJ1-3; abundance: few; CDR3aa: CASSVASGNTIYF; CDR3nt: TGTGCCAGCAGCGTAGCCTCTGGAAACACCATATATTTT
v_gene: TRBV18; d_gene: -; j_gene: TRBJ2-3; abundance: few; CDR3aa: CASSWADTQYF; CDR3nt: TGTGCCAGCTCCTGGGCAGATACGCAGTATTTT
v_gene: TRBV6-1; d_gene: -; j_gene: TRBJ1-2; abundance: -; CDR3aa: CASSENRDYGYTF; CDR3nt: TGTGCCAGCAGTGAGAATCGAGACTATGGCTACACCTTC
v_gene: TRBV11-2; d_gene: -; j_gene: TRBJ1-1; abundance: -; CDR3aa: CASSFGTAETEAFF; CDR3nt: TGTGCCAGCAGCTTCGGGACCGCGGAGACTGAAGCTTTCTTT
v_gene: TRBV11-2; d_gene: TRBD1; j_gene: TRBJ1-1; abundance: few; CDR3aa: CASSTGQDLRAFF; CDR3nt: TGTGCCAGCAGCACCGGACAGGACCTGCGGGCTTTCTTT
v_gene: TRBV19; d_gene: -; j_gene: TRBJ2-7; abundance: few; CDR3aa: CASSIIWEPSYEQYF; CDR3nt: TGTGCCAGTAGTATAATCTGGGAGCCTTCCTACGAGCAGTACTTC
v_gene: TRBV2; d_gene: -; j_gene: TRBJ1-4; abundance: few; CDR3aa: CARGGRNEKLFF; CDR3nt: TGTGCCAGGGGGGGACGAAATGAAAAACTGTTTTTT
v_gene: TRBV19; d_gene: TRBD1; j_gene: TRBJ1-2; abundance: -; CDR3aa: CASSVRDRGNYGYTF; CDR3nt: TGTGCCAGTAGTGTCCGGGACAGGGGTAACTATGGCTACACCTTC
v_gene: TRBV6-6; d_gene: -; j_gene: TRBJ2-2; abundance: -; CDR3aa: CASSYSQGNTGELFF; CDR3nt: TGTGCCAGCAGTTACTCACAGGGGAACACCGGGGAGCTGTTTTTT
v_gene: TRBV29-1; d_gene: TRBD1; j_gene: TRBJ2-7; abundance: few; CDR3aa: CSVGGRTGAHEQYF; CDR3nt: TGCAGCGTGGGGGGCCGGACAGGGGCGCACGAGCAGTACTTC
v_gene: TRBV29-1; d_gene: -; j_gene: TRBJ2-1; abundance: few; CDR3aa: CSSKGPGYSYNEQFF; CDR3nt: TGCAGCTCCAAGGGTCCGGGATACTCCTACAATGAGCAGTTCTTC
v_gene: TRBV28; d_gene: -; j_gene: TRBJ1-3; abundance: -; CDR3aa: CASSFGGGSGNTIYF; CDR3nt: TGTGCCAGCAGTTTCGGGGGTGGCTCTGGAAACACCATATATTTT
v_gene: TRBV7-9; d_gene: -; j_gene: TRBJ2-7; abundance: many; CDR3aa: CASSLSSYEQYF; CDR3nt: TGTGCCAGCAGCCTCAGCTCCTACGAGCAGTACTTC
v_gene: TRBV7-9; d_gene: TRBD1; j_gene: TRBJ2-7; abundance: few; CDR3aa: CASSRGQGEAEQYF; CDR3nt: TGTGCCAGCAGCCGGGGACAGGGGGAGGCCGAGCAGTACTTC